This T cell receptor beta chain stems from a study of CD8 T cells in Susac syndrome. Study-wide results and limits: The CD4+ T cell repertoires, which came from Susac syndrome patients, showed no sign of clonal expansion.

RNA totalling roughly 0.45 to 1 ug underwent reverse transcription with random hexamers. With immunoSEQ multiplex PCR, TCR beta CDR3 was amplified across 54 Vbeta and 13 Jbeta. MiXCR, run by TCRdb on the immunoSEQ multiplex PCR reads, gives a single entry per CDR3 protein. The sample has about 140,000 distinct CDR3 sequences, 95% seen once. Comments on this clonotype: Its antigen is currently unknown.

The CDR3 is 13 residues long. V lost 3 bases and J lost 5, with 12 bases in between. Germline CDR1 DFQATT, CDR2 SNEGSKA (reference sequence). The CD8+ and CD4+ T cells were negatively isolated, with the TEMRA cells enriched by FACS. This clonotype was sampled from a human donor with Susac syndrome. Sequenced sample: CD4+ T cells from PBMCs. The chain uses TRBV20-1 and TRBJ2-3, with D unresolved. The DNA of the CDR3 is TGCAGTGCTAGCAGCTGGGGAATAGATACGCAGTATTTT. It codes for CSASSWGIDTQYF.